The entry below describes one T cell receptor (beta chain). The germline gene is not matched at one end of the junction; a read error may be the cause. Vbeta (60) and Jbeta (13) primers were used in the PCR. Assay used: immunoSEQ multiplex PCR; TCRdb lists only in-frame clones, some missing. The sample lists 90,000 to 100,000 clones, less than 80% occurring once. The data derive from a study of cytomegalovirus exposure and HLA in healthy donors. The CDR3 is made up of 14 amino acids. Germline CDR1 reads SGHAT; CDR2 reads FQNNGV. This sequence was found in a woman in her thirties or forties in good health and CMV-seronegative. The sample taken for sequencing was PBMCs. The V gene is TRBV11-2, the J gene TRBJ1-2; a weak D match, TRBD1 (6 bases). The DNA of the CDR3 is TGTGCCAGCACCTTACAAGGGGGGGGCTATGGCTACACCTTC. Encoded protein: CASTLQGGGYGYTF.